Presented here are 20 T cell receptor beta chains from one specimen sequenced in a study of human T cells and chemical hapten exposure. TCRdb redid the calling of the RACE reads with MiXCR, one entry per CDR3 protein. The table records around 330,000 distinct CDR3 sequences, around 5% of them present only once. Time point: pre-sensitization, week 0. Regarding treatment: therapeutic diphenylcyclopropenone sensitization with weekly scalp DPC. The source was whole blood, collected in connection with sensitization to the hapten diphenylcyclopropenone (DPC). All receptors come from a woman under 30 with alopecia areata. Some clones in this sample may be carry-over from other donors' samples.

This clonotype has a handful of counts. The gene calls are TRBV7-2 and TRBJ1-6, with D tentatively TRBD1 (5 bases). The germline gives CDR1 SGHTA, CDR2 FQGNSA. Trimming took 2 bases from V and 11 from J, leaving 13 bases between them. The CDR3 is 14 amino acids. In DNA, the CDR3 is TGTGCCAGCAGCTTAACAGGTCCTACGGCACCCCTCCACTTT. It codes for CASSLTGPTAPLHF.

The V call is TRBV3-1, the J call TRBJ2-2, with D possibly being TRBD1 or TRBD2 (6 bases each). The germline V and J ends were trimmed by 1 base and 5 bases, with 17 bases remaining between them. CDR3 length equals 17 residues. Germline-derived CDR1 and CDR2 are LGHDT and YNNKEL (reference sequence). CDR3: CASSQGWGAIRTGELFF. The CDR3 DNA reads TGTGCCAGCAGCCAAGGATGGGGGGCCATTCGGACCGGGGAGCTGTTTTTT.

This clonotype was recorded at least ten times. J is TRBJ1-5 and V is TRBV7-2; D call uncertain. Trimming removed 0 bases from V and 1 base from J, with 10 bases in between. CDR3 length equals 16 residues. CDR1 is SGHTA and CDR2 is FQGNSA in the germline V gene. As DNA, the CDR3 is TGTGCCAGCAGCTTAGCGACCCCAGTGAGCAATCAGCCCCAGCATTTT. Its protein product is CASSLATPVSNQPQHF.

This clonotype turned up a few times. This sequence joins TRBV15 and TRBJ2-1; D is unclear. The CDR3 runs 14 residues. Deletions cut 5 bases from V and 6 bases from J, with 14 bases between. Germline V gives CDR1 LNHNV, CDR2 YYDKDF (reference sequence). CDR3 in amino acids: CATSGAGQPNEQFF. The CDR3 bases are TGTGCCACCAGCGGCGCCGGGCAACCCAATGAGCAGTTCTTC.

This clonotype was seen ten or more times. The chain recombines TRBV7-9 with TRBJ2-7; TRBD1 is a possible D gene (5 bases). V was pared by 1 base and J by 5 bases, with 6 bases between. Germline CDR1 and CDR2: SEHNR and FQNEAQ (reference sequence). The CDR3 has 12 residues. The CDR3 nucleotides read TGTGCCAGCAGCTTAGGGGGCCACGAGCAGTACTTC. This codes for CASSLGGHEQYF.

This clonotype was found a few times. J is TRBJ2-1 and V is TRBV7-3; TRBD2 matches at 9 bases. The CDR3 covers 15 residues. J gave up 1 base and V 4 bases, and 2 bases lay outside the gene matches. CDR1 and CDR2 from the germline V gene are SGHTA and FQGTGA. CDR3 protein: CASSSLAGSYNEQFF. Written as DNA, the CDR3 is TGTGCCAGCAGCTCCCTAGCGGGGTCCTACAATGAGCAGTTCTTC.

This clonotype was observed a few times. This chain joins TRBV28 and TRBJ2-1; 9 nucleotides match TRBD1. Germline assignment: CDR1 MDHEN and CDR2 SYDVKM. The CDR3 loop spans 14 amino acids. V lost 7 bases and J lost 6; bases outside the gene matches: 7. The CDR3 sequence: CASTTGTGSNEQFF. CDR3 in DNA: TGTGCCAGCACAACCGGGACAGGGAGCAATGAGCAGTTCTTC.

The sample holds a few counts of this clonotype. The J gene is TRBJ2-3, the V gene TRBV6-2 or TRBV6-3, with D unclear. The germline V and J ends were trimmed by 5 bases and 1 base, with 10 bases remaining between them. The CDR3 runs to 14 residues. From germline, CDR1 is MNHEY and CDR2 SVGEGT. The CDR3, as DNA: TGTGCCAGCAGTGCGTCCTTTCGCACAGATACGCAGTATTTT. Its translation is CASSASFRTDTQYF.

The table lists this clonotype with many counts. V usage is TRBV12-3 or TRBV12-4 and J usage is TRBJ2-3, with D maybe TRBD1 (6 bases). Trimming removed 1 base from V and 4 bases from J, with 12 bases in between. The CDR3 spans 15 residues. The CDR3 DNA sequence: TGTGCCAGCAGTTTAGATACAGGGTGGGCAGATACGCAGTATTTT. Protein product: CASSLDTGWADTQYF.

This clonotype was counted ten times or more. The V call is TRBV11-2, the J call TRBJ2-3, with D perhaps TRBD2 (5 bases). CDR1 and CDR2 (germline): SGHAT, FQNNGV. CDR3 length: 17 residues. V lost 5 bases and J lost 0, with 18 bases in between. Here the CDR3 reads CASSPFIGGSSTDTQYF. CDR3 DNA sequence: TGTGCCAGCAGCCCCTTTATTGGCGGGTCAAGCACAGATACGCAGTATTTT.

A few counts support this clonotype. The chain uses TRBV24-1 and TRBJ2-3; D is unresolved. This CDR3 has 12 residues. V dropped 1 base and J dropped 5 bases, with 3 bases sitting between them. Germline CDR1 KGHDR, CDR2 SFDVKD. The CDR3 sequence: CATSDFKDTQYF. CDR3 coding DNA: TGTGCCACCAGTGATTTCAAAGATACGCAGTATTTT.

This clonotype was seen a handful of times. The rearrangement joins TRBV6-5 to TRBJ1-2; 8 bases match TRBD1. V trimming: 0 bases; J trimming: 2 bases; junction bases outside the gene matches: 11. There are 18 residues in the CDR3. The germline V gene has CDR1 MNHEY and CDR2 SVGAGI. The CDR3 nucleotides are TGTGCCAGCAGTTACTCTGGGACAGGTGAACTTTTGAACTATGGCTACACCTTC. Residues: CASSYSGTGELLNYGYTF.

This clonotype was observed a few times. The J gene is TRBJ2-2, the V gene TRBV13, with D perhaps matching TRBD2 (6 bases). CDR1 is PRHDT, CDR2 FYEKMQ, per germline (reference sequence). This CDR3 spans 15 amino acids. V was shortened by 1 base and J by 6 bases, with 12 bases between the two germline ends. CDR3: CASSLEASGAGELFF. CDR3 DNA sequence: TGTGCCAGCAGCTTAGAGGCGTCGGGGGCCGGGGAGCTGTTTTTT.

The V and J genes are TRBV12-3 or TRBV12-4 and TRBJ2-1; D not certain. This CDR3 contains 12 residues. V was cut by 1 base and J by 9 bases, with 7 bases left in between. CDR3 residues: CASSLERTEQFF. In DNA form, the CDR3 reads TGTGCCAGCAGTTTAGAAAGGACTGAGCAGTTCTTC.

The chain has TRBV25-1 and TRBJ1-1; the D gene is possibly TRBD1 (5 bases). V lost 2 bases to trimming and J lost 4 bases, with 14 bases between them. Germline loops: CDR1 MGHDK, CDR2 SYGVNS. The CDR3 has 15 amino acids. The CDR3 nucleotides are TGTGCCAGCAGTGAACTAGGGGACTTTGTCACTGAAGCTTTCTTT. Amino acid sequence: CASSELGDFVTEAFF.

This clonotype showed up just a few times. CDR3 DNA sequence: TGTGCCAGCAGCTTCGACAGGGATGGAAACACCATATATTTT. Amino acid sequence: CASSFDRDGNTIYF. This chain uses TRBV7-9 with TRBJ1-3; 7 bases align to TRBD1. V was clipped by 3 bases and J by 3 bases; unmatched bases: 2. CDR1 and CDR2 (germline): SEHNR, FQNEAQ (reference sequence). The CDR3 length is 14 residues. The variable domain in full, completed from reference TRBV7-9 and TRBJ1-3, reads DTGVSQNPRHKITKRGQNVTFRCDPISEHNRLYWYRQTLGQGPEFLTYFQNEAQLEKSRLLSDRFSAERPKGSFSTLEIQRTEQGDSAMYLCASSFDRDGNTIYFGEGSWLTVV.

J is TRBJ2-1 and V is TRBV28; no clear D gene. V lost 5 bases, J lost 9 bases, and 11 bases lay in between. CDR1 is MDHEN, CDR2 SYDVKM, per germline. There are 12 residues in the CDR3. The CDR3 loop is CASSVVGAEQFF. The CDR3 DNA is TGTGCCAGCAGTGTCGTTGGTGCTGAGCAGTTCTTC. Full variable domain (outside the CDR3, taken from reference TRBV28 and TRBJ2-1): DVKVTQSSRYLVKRTGEKVFLECVQDMDHENMFWYRQDPGLGLRLIYFSYDVKMKEKGDIPEGYSVSREKKERFSLILESASTNQTSMYLCASSVVGAEQFFGPGTRLTVL.

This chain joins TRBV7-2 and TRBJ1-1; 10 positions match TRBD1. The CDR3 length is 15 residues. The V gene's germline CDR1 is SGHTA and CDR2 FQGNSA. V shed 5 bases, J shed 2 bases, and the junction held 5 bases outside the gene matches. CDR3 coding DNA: TGTGCCAGCAGCGCGCGACAGGGGGCCAACACTGAAGCTTTCTTT. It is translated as CASSARQGANTEAFF.

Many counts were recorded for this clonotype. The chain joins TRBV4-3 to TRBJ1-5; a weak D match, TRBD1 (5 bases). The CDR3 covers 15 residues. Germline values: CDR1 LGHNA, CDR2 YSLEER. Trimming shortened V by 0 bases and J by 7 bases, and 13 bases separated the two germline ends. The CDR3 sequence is CASSQDPEGRQPQHF. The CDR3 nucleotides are TGCGCCAGCAGCCAAGATCCGGAGGGGCGGCAGCCCCAGCATTTT.

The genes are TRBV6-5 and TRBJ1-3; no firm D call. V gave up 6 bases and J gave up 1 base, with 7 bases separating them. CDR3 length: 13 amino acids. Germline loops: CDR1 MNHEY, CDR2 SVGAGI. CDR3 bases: TGTGCCAGCAGGAGGACTTCTGGAAACACCATATATTTT. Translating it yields CASRRTSGNTIYF.